Shown below are 13 T cell receptor beta chains from a single sample sequenced in a study of blood T cell repertoires in COVID-19 (dated by TCRdb to 2018 to 2021). Library construction relied on the immunoSEQ multiplex PCR assay. TCRdb mirrors the immuneACCESS table, restricted to in-frame sequences. Some clones are absent from its copies; in checked studies, under half trace to an unresolved V gene, and the reason for the others is unknown. A total of some 180,000 clones appear in this sample, approximately 90% of them only once. The ten largest clones represent approximately 4.6% of the sample. The sample was peripheral blood. The origin of the receptors is a man aged 18 to 30 with COVID-19, enrolled during active disease.

CDR3 loop: CASNSRGSSGREQYF. In nucleotides, the CDR3 is TGTGCCAGCAACTCCAGGGGGTCGTCAGGCAGGGAGCAGTACTTC. V usage is TRBV7-9 and J usage is TRBJ2-7, with 7 bases that match TRBD1. V trimming: 7 bases; J trimming: 7 bases; junction bases outside the gene matches: 16. This CDR3 contains 15 residues. CDR1 SEHNR and CDR2 FQNEAQ come from the germline V gene (reference sequence).

V usage is TRBV4-1 and J usage is TRBJ1-3, with 7 bases fitting TRBD1. Germline V CDR1 and CDR2: MGHRA, YSYEKL. The CDR3 is 16 residues long. V dropped 2 bases and J dropped 3; count of bases not matched to a gene: 7. Here the CDR3 reads CASSQPAGTVGNTIYF. CDR3 in DNA: TGCGCCAGCAGCCAACCTGCCGGGACAGTTGGAAACACCATATATTTT.

The V gene is TRBV11-2, the J gene TRBJ2-1; possibly TRBD2 for D (6 bases). The CDR3 runs to 15 residues. The germline gives CDR1 SGHAT, CDR2 FQNNGV. Trimming shortened V by 2 bases and J by 0 bases, and 8 bases separated the two germline ends. The CDR3 nucleotides read TGTGCCAGCAGCTTACAAGCGGGCTCCTACAATGAGCAGTTCTTC. Encoded protein: CASSLQAGSYNEQFF.

The chain carries TRBV5-6 and TRBJ2-2, with 7 bases that match TRBD1. The V and J ends lost 0 bases and 2 bases, in that order; junction bases with no gene match: 4. CDR1 is SGHDT and CDR2 is YYEEEE in the germline V gene. The CDR3 is 16 amino acids. The chain's CDR3 is CASSLGGTVNTGELFF. The CDR3 DNA sequence: TGTGCCAGCAGCTTGGGGGGGACAGTTAACACCGGGGAGCTGTTTTTT.

CDR3 coding DNA: TGCGCCAGCAGCTCTTGGCGACTAGCGGGAGATATTTCGGCTGGCACAGATACGCAGTATTTT. Amino acid sequence: CASSSWRLAGDISAGTDTQYF. The J gene is TRBJ2-3, the V gene TRBV4-3; 12 bases align to TRBD2. With V trimmed by 5 bases and J by 1 base, 19 bases remained unmatched. The CDR3 sequence is 21 residues long. Per the germline V gene, CDR1 is LGHNA and CDR2 is YSLEER.

The chain employs TRBV18 and TRBJ2-1, with D tentatively TRBD1 (6 bases). Germline V CDR1 and CDR2: KGHSH, LQKENI. Trimming left V 6 bases short and J 2 bases short, with 11 bases between. The CDR3 loop spans 14 amino acids. The CDR3: CASSAQGPYNEQFF. For the CDR3, the DNA is TGTGCCAGCTCGGCTCAGGGGCCCTACAATGAGCAGTTCTTC. Complete variable domain (other parts from reference TRBV18 and TRBJ2-1): NAGVMQNPRHLVRRRGQEARLRCSPMKGHSHVYWYRQLPEEGLKFMVYLQKENIIDESGMPKERFSAEFPKEGPSILRIQQVVRGDSAAYFCASSAQGPYNEQFFGPGTRLTVL.

The rearrangement uses TRBV5-6 and TRBJ2-7, with D perhaps matching TRBD2 (6 bases). The germline V and J ends were trimmed by 3 bases and 2 bases, with 12 bases remaining between them. CDR3 length: 14 residues. The germline V gene encodes CDR1 SGHDT and CDR2 YYEEEE. The DNA of the CDR3 is TGTGCCAGCAGCTGGGGGGACGGTACCTACGAGCAGTACTTC. This codes for CASSWGDGTYEQYF.

The chain joins TRBV7-9 to TRBJ2-7; TRBD1 might be the D (6 bases). Germline CDR1 SEHNR, CDR2 FQNEAQ (reference sequence). V was trimmed by 6 bases and J by 4 bases, leaving 13 bases between them. CDR3 size: 13 residues. CDR3 amino acids: CASSLTGTYEQYF. Written as DNA, the CDR3 is TGTGCCAGCAGTCTTACAGGGACGTACGAGCAGTACTTC.

This chain joins TRBV6-5 and TRBJ1-2; TRBD1 matches 9 bases. CDR1 and CDR2 from the germline V gene are MNHEY and SVGAGI. V trimming: 2 bases; J trimming: 4 bases; junction bases outside the gene matches: 5. This CDR3 is built from 15 residues. The CDR3 reads CASSYVMTGGYGYTF. In DNA form, the CDR3 reads TGTGCCAGCAGTTACGTAATGACAGGGGGCTATGGCTACACCTTC.

This chain links TRBV18 with TRBJ2-4, with D uncertain. The CDR3 sequence is 15 residues long. The V and J ends lost 0 bases and 0 bases respectively, with 6 bases between them. Germline CDR1 reads KGHSH; CDR2 reads LQKENI. The DNA of the CDR3 is TGTGCCAGCTCACCACCCACTCTAGCCAAAAACATTCAGTACTTC. It encodes CASSPPTLAKNIQYF. Variable domain in full (rest from reference TRBV18 and TRBJ2-4): NAGVMQNPRHLVRRRGQEARLRCSPMKGHSHVYWYRQLPEEGLKFMVYLQKENIIDESGMPKERFSAEFPKEGPSILRIQQVVRGDSAAYFCASSPPTLAKNIQYFGAGTRLSVL.

The CDR3 sequence is CASRDIPYGYTF. Written as DNA, the CDR3 is TGTGCCAGCAGGGACATTCCATATGGCTACACCTTC. This chain connects TRBV13 to TRBJ1-2, with D maybe TRBD1 (5 bases). The CDR3 is 12 residues long. Germline V lookup: CDR1 PRHDT, CDR2 FYEKMQ (reference sequence). The germline V and J ends were trimmed by 6 bases and 5 bases, with 10 bases remaining between them.

The chain uses TRBV19 and TRBJ1-1; 8 nucleotides line up with TRBD1. CDR1 is LNHDA and CDR2 is SQIVND in the germline V gene (reference sequence). V was pared by 3 bases and J by 5 bases, with 2 bases of the junction left unmatched. The CDR3 has 13 residues. The DNA for the CDR3 is TGTGCCAGTAGTATCACAGGGGGGACTGAAGCTTTCTTT. Translated: CASSITGGTEAFF.

The chain combines TRBV30 with TRBJ1-6; 10 nucleotides agree with TRBD1. The CDR3 has 14 residues. Per germline, CDR1 GTSNPN and CDR2 SVGIG (reference sequence). Trimming took 2 bases from V and 9 from J; bases not matched to a gene: 4. The CDR3: CAWSRQGAGSPLHF. The CDR3 nucleotides are TGTGCCTGGAGTCGACAGGGGGCAGGTTCACCCCTCCACTTT. Based on the CDR3 plus reference TRBV30 and TRBJ1-6, the full variable domain is SQTIHQWPATLVQPVGSPLSLECTVEGTSNPNLYWYRQAAGRGLQLLFYSVGIGQISSEVPQNLSASRPQDRQFILSSKKLLLSDSGFYLCAWSRQGAGSPLHFGNGTRLTVT.